The T cell receptor beta chain described here comes from a study of tumor-infiltrating lymphocytes in primary liver carcinoma. Study as a whole: Donors had hepatocellular carcinoma or combined HCC and intrahepatic cholangiocarcinoma. Tumor stage was T1-T3 N0M0, and tumor size was roughly 4 to 10 cm across. Findings of the study overall: Samples, which were bulk and unsorted, did not allow CD4+ and CD8+ repertoires to be compared. Significantly larger top-250-clone fractions were found in tumors than in blood (p = 0.039).

A constant-region primer served to make TCR beta cDNA from 500 to 550 ng total RNA. Researchers made the TCR beta libraries by running three nested multiplex PCR rounds with slightly modified ARM-PCR. The first two PCR rounds, roughly 9 cycles each, used TRBV1-TRBV30 forward primers and a C-beta reverse primer. One entry per CDR3 protein results from TCRdb running MiXCR on the multiplex PCR reads. The sample holds 300,000 to 350,000 distinct CDR3 sequences, around 60% seen once. The source of the blood RNA was unsorted whole blood, and germline DNA was extracted as well. Per the germline V gene, CDR1 is WNHNN and CDR2 is SYGVQD (reference sequence). This CDR3 is 12 amino acids long. The sample holds one count of this clonotype. Antigen unknown. A single base separates this from a much larger clone, so it may be a read error.

This chain connects TRBV10-1 to TRBJ1-4, with D perhaps TRBD1 (6 bases). Sequenced material: peripheral blood. The clonotype comes from a man aged 40-55 years with primary liver carcinoma and hepatitis B virus infection. For the CDR3, the DNA is TGCACCAGCAGTGAGGATGGGACATTGTTGTTTTTT. It translates to CTSSEDGTLLFF.